The clone carrying this T cell receptor (beta chain) was observed a handful of times. Its antigen is not identified. Peripheral blood, about 9.8 milliliters per donor, was collected. A J-beta primer mix and a sample-barcoded 5' primer were used in a second PCR of roughly 6 to 11 cycles. Tagging of each cDNA molecule was performed by a template-switch adaptor with 12 random nucleotides. Per sample, CDR3-containing paired-end reads numbered at least 2.5 million. In TCRdb, the 5' RACE reads were re-called with MiXCR into one record per CDR3 protein. The sample holds over a million distinct CDR3 sequences, 35% to 45% seen once. This record comes from a study of blood T cells in healthy people across ages. Findings and limits, study-wide: As age increased, TCR beta diversity per million T cells fell in a roughly linear fashion.

CDR1 is MGHRA and CDR2 is YSYEKL in the germline V gene. The V and J ends lost 1 base and 1 base, in that order; junction bases with no gene match: 9. The CDR3 is made up of 17 amino acids. The chain carries TRBV4-1 and TRBJ1-2, with 7 nucleotides matching TRBD1. The receptor comes from a woman younger than 35 in good health. Input material: blood. This CDR3 is CASSQVPGGGDNYGYTF. CDR3 coding DNA: TGCGCCAGCAGCCAAGTGCCAGGGGGAGGGGATAACTATGGCTACACCTTC.